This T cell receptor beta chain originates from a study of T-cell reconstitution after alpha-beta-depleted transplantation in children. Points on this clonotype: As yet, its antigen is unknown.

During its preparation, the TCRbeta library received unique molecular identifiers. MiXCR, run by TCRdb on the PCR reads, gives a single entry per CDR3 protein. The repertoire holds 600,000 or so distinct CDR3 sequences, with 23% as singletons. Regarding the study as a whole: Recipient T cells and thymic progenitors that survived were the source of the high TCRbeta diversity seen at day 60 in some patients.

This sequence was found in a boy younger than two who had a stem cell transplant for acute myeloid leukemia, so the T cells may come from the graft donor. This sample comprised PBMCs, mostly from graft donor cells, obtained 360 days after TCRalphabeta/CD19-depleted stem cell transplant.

The CDR3 sequence is CASSLGPQGLGSYEQYF. For the CDR3, the DNA is TGCGCCAGCAGCTTGGGCCCCCAGGGACTGGGCTCCTACGAGCAGTACTTC. This rearrangement joins TRBV5-1 to TRBJ2-7; a weak D match, TRBD2 (6 bases). Germline CDR1 and CDR2: SGHRS and YFSETQ. The CDR3 runs 17 residues. Trimming pared 0 bases from V and 0 bases from J, leaving 16 bases between.